What follows are 4 T cell receptor beta chains derived from one specimen sequenced in a study of memory CD8 T cells in hepatitis C reinfection. Using immunoSEQ multiplex PCR, the repertoire was profiled, and TCRdb retains in-frame clones only, with some absent. Altogether about 50,000 clones are present, 89% being singletons, with the ten largest covering 0.72%. Sample time point: late/post reinfection, 12 to 24 weeks after detection. No in vitro expansion preceded TCR sequencing of the sorted cells. The material sequenced was naive CD8+ T cells sorted from blood. The receptor source for this set is a man aged 18 to 29 with hepatitis C virus infection.

This clone is a singleton in its sample. The V call is TRBV7-2, the J call TRBJ2-1, with D uncertain. The CDR3 runs 13 residues. Trimming shortened V by 7 bases and J by 4 bases, and 11 bases separated the two germline ends. Germline lookup yields CDR1 SGHTA and CDR2 FQGNSA. CDR3 in amino acids: CASTQARYNEQFF. CDR3 DNA sequence: TGTGCCAGCACCCAGGCCCGTTACAATGAGCAGTTCTTC.

This clone occurred a few times. The chain uses TRBV6-6 and TRBJ1-1, with D maybe TRBD1 (6 bases). Trimming pared 5 bases from V and 9 bases from J, leaving 19 bases between. The V gene's germline CDR1 is MNHNY and CDR2 SVGAGI (reference sequence). This CDR3 contains 14 residues. CDR3 sequence reads: CASSPKLGHLKAFF. In DNA form, the CDR3 reads TGTGCCAGCAGTCCTAAACTGGGACACCTAAAAGCTTTCTTT.

This clone has a single count. The CDR3 nucleotides are TGCGCCAGTTCTAGACCATCTAGCGGGAGCGAGTACAATGAGCAGTTCTTC. Translated, it gives CASSRPSSGSEYNEQFF. The chain recombines TRBV10-1 with TRBJ2-1; 10 bases map to TRBD2. This CDR3 contains 17 residues. Germline V gene data show CDR1 as WNHNN and CDR2 as SYGVQD (reference sequence). Trimming took 9 bases from V and 4 from J; bases not matched to a gene: 15.

This rearrangement joins TRBV27 to TRBJ1-2; 10 bases are shared with TRBD1. The J segment lost 5 bases and the V segment lost 2 bases, leaving 5 bases of the junction unmatched. Germline V gene data show CDR1 as MNHEY and CDR2 as SMNVEV (reference sequence). The CDR3 is 15 amino acids. The CDR3: CASSLNAGQGYGYTF. Written as DNA, the CDR3 is TGTGCCAGCAGTTTAAATGCGGGACAGGGGTATGGCTACACCTTC.